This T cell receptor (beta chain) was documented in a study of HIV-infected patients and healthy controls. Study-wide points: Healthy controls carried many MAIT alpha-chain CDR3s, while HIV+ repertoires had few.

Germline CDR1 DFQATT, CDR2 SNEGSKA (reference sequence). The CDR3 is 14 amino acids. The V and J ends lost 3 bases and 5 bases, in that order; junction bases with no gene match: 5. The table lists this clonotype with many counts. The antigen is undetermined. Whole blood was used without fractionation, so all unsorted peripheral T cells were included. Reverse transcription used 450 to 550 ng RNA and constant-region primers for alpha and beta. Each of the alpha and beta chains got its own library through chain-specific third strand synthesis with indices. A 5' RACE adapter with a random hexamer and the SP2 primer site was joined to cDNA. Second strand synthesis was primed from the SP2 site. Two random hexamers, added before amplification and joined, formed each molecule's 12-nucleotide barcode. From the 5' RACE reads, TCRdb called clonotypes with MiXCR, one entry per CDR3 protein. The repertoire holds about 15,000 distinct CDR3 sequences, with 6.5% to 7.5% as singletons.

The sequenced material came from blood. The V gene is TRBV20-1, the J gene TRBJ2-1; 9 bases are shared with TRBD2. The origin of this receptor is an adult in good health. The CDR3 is CSASGGRENNEQFF. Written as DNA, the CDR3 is TGCAGTGCTAGCGGCGGGAGGGAAAACAATGAGCAGTTCTTC.